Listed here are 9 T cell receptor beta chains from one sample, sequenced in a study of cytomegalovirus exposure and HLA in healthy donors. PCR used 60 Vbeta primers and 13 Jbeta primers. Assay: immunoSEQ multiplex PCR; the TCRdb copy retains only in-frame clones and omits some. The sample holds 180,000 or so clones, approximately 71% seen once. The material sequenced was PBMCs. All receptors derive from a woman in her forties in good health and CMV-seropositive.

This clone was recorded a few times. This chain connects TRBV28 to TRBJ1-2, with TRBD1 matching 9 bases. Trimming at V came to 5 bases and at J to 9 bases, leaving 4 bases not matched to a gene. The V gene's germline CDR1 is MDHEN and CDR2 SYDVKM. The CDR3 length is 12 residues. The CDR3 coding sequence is TGTGCCAGCAGTAAGGACAGGGGTCGCTACACCTTC. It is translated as CASSKDRGRYTF.

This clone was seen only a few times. CDR3: CASSEAGRGENGYTF. DNA for the CDR3: TGTGCCAGCAGTGAAGCGGGCAGGGGGGAGAATGGCTACACCTTC. V and J are TRBV6-1 and TRBJ1-2; TRBD1 matches at 7 bases. From germline, CDR1 is MNHNS and CDR2 SASEGT. This CDR3 contains 15 residues. Trimming removed 0 bases from V and 6 bases from J; junction bases left unmatched: 7.

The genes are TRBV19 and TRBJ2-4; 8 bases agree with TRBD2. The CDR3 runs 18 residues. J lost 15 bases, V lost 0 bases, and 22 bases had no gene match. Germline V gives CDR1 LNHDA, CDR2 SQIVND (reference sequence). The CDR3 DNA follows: TGTGCCAGTAGTATAGATCTCCGGATTAGCGGGATCCCCACGGGGGTGTACTTC. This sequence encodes CASSIDLRISGIPTGVYF.

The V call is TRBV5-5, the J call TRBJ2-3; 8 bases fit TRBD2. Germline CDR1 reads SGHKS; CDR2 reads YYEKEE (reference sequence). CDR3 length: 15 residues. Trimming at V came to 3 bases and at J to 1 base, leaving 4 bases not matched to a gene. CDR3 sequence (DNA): TGTGCCAGCAGCTGGGAGACTAGCGGCACAGATACGCAGTATTTT. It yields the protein CASSWETSGTDTQYF.

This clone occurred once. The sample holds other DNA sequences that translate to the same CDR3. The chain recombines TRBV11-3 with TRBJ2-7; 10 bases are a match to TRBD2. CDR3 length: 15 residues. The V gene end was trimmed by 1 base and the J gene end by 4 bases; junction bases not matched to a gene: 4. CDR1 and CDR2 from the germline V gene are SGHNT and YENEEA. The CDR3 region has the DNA TGTGCCAGCAGCTTAGGGGCTAGCGGGAGTTACGAGCAGTACTTC. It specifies CASSLGASGSYEQYF.

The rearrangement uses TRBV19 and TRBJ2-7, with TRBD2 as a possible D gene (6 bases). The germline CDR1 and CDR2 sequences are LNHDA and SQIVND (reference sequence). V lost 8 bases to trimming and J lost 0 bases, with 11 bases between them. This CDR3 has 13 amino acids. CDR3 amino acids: CASAHGSSYEQYF. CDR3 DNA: TGTGCCAGTGCCCACGGGAGCTCCTACGAGCAGTACTTC. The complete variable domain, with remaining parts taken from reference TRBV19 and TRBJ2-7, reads DGGITQSPKYLFRKEGQNVTLSCEQNLNHDAMYWYRQDPGQGLRLIYYSQIVNDFQKGDIAEGYSVSREKKESFPLTVTSAQKNPTAFYLCASAHGSSYEQYFGPGTRLTVT.

CDR3 DNA: TGTGCCAGCAGTGCTGCCGGGACAGGGGCCTACGAGCAGTACTTC. Translating it yields CASSAAGTGAYEQYF. V and J are TRBV6-5 and TRBJ2-7; 10 nucleotides agree with TRBD1. This CDR3 spans 15 amino acids. Germline assignment: CDR1 MNHEY and CDR2 SVGAGI. V gave up 5 bases and J gave up 2 bases; unmatched junction bases: 6.

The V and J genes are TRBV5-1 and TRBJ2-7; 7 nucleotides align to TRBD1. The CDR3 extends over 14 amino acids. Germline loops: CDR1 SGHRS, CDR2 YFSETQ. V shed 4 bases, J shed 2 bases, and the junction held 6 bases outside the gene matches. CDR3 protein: CASSRSGTAYEQYF. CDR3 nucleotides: TGCGCCAGCAGCCGTTCCGGGACAGCCTACGAGCAGTACTTC.

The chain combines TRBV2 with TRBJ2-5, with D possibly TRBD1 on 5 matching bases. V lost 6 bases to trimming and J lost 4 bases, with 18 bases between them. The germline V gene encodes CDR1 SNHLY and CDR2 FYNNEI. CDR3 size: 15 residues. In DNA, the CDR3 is TGTGCCAGCAGCGCCAGTCCAGGGATCGGAGAGACCCAGTACTTC. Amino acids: CASSASPGIGETQYF. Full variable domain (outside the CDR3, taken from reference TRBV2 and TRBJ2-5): EPEVTQTPSHQVTQMGQEVILRCVPISNHLYFYWYRQILGQKVEFLVSFYNNEISEKSEIFDDQFSVERPDGSNFTLKIRSTKLEDSAMYFCASSASPGIGETQYFGPGTRLLVL.